The table lists the clone carrying this T cell receptor beta chain with a few counts. Its specificity is not known. Every bit of the isolated RNA underwent reverse transcription, so sequencing read expressed TCRB transcripts. Profiled with immunoSEQ multiplex PCR; TCRdb holds only in-frame clones, not every one. The sample holds 200,000 to 250,000 clones, 16% seen once. V was pared by 4 bases and J by 5 bases, with 5 bases of the junction left unmatched. The V gene's germline CDR1 is SGHAT and CDR2 FQNNGV. The CDR3 totals 14 residues. The sample belongs to a study of beta chain features in type 1 diabetes. Study-wide results and caveats: TCRB CDR3s were moderately but significantly shorter in Type 1 diabetes patients in all four CD4+ subsets. A PCR bias possibly favoring shorter templates would apply equally to patients and controls. The naive, central memory and Treg TCRB repertoires showed an apparent similarity that was greater among patients than among healthy donors.

Sorting based on CD45RO/CCR7/CD25/CD127/CD95/CD27 separated CD4+ naive, central memory, regulatory and stem cell-like memory cells. The TCR originated in a man aged 25-40 years with type 1 diabetes. The sequenced material came from naive CD4+ T cells from blood. The chain carries TRBV11-2 and TRBJ2-5, with 9 positions matching TRBD1. CDR3 protein: CASSSTGGMETQYF. The CDR3 DNA reads TGTGCCAGCAGCTCAACAGGGGGCATGGAGACCCAGTACTTC. Together with reference TRBV11-2 and TRBJ2-5, the CDR3 gives the full variable domain: EAGVAQSPRYKIIEKRQSVAFWCNPISGHATLYWYQQILGQGPKLLIQFQNNGVVDDSQLPKDRFSAERLKGVDSTLKIQPAKLEDSAVYLCASSSTGGMETQYFGPGTRLLVL.